This TCR beta chain was captured in a study of STAT5B mutations in CD4+ large granular lymphocyte leukemia. Healthy controls were blood donor buffy coats. The survey-level immunoSEQ assay was used. Profiling relied on immunoSEQ multiplex PCR, and the TCRdb table lists in-frame clones only, not all of them. Of 30,000 or so clones listed, 65% to 80% are singletons. From germline, CDR1 is MNHEY and CDR2 SMNVEV (reference sequence). The length of the CDR3 is 16 residues. Trimming took off 6 bases at V and 0 bases at J, with 15 bases between the two ends. The rearrangement joins TRBV27 to TRBJ2-1; TRBD1 might be the D (6 bases). Material: CD4+ T cells from blood buffy coats. The sequence was obtained from a human donor in good health. CDR3 nucleotide sequence: TGTGCCAGCAGAGTAGACAGGTCGAGCTCCTACAATGAGCAGTTCTTC. Protein: CASRVDRSSSYNEQFF.